The following is a TCR beta chain sequence with its context. The sample originates from a study of radiation and T cells in renal cell carcinoma. About the study: Nephrectomy followed 15 Gy stereotactic body radiation by 4 weeks.

Time point: blood 2 weeks post-SBRT. Treatment meaning: 15 Gy SBRT to primary tumor, nephrectomy 4 weeks later. Repertoires were generated with immunoSEQ multiplex PCR, while TCRdb's copy carries only in-frame clones and drops some. The data show roughly 140,000 clones, 80% to 90% seen once. Germline V CDR1 and CDR2: SGHVS, FNYEAQ. V was clipped by 1 base and J by 2 bases, with 11 bases between them. The CDR3 is 15 amino acids. Sample: blood, taken from a patient whose treatment included radiotherapy and nephrectomy. This TCR was recovered from a woman in her forties or fifties with renal cell carcinoma. The chain employs TRBV7-6 and TRBJ2-5; possibly TRBD1 for D (6 bases). DNA of the CDR3: TGTGCCAGCAGCTTAGTAGGGGGAGTACAAGAGACCCAGTACTTC. Its protein product is CASSLVGGVQETQYF.